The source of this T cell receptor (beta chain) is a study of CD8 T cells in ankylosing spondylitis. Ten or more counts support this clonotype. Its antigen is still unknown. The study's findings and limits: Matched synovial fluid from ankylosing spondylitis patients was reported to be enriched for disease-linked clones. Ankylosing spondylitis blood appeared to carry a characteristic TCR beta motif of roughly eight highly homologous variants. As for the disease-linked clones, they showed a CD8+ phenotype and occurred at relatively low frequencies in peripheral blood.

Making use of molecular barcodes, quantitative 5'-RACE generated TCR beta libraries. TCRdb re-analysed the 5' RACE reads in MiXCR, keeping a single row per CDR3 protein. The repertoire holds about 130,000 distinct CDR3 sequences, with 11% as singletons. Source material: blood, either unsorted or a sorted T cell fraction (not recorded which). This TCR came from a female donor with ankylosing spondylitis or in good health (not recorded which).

CDR3 amino acids: CASSEQGFSYEQYF. The DNA of the CDR3 is TGCGCCAGCAGTGAGCAGGGATTCTCCTACGAGCAGTACTTC. The gene calls are TRBV10-2 and TRBJ2-7; a weak D match, TRBD1 (5 bases). Germline V gene lookup returns CDR1 WSHSY and CDR2 SAAADI. The CDR3 runs 14 residues. Trimming pared 2 bases from V and 0 bases from J, leaving 8 bases between.